This T cell receptor (beta chain) was found in a study of CD8 T cells in ankylosing spondylitis (dated by TCRdb to 2015 to 2018). Study-wide context: To find TCR variants linked to disease, the study profiled T cell receptor beta repertoires in ankylosing spondylitis patients and healthy donors. Peripheral blood samples were taken, and synovial fluid was additionally collected from ankylosing spondylitis patients. The full study cohort comprised 25 ankylosing spondylitis patients and some 100 healthy donors. Broad study findings and their caveats: Blood from ankylosing spondylitis patients appeared to be characterized by a TCR beta motif composed of several highly homologous amino acid variants. The disease-linked clones had a CD8+ phenotype and were found at relatively low frequencies in peripheral blood. According to the report, matched synovial fluid samples from ankylosing spondylitis patients were significantly enriched for the disease-linked clones. Some of the motif variants had been reported before in the synovial fluid and blood of reactive arthritis patients, a finding that suggests common disease-initiation mechanisms.

Reads for this sample came from an Illumina HiSeq 2500. TCR beta libraries were prepared by quantitative 5'-RACE with molecular barcodes. On the authors' methods: A new computational method, built on a probabilistic model of VDJ rearrangement, was used to identify disease-linked TCR variants. TCRdb trimmed public reads at Q25 via fastp, called clones via MiXCR and kept in-frame beta chains. Every entry covers one CDR3 protein and lists the most common genes and DNA from its rows. The V and J calls shown here were made by TCRdb, not taken from the authors' results. The sample profile shows about 39,000 distinct CDR3 sequences; about 3% of them were found once. Of the sample, around 2.8% falls within the top ten clones. This clonotype has a count of ten or more. Its antigen has not been determined. Base qualities are not recorded, but no much larger clone differs from it by a single base. Its CDR3 holds 15 amino acids, cysteine through valine. The sequence is cut down to CDR3 DNA, 45 bases in frame from base 1. From the germline V gene (reference sequence), CDR1 is SSHAT and CDR2 is FNYEAQ. Trimming costs V 5 bases and J 0 bases, and their ends lie 14 bases apart.

This chain joins TRBV7-7 to TRBJ2-7; the D gene is perhaps TRBD1, from 6 matching bases. Sequences were obtained from blood, either unsorted or a sorted T cell fraction (not recorded which). This clonotype was sampled from a male donor with ankylosing spondylitis or in good health (not recorded which). CDR3 reads: CASSRPQGPSYEQYV. The nucleotide sequence reads TGTGCCAGCAGCCGCCCTCAGGGGCCCTCCTACGAGCAGTACGTC.